A selection of T cell receptor beta chains follows, all from one sample in a study of control samples from healthy donors and cancer patients. The method was immunoSEQ multiplex PCR; TCRdb's version includes in-frame clones alone and lacks a portion of them. The sample yields tens of thousands of clones, roughly 91% seen once. Sequencing input: PBMCs. All receptors derive from a man aged 45-65 years with lung cancer. CDR3s include the opening cysteine and the closing phenylalanine or tryptophan. A D gene is named only where the DNA matches it firmly. The size entry is marked missing in some rows and otherwise reads once, few, many or a size class.

D gene: TRBD1
clone size: few
J gene: TRBJ1-1
V gene: TRBV6-2/TRBV6-3
CDR3 protein: CASRYRGYITEAFF
CDR3 DNA: TGTGCCAGCAGGTACAGGGGGTATATCACTGAAGCTTTCTTT

D gene: .
clone size: .
J gene: TRBJ2-5
V gene: TRBV11-2
CDR3 protein: CASSFNGGRVETQYF
CDR3 DNA: TGTGCCAGCAGCTTTAACGGGGGGCGAGTGGAGACCCAGTACTTC

D gene: .
clone size: once
J gene: TRBJ1-4
V gene: TRBV27
CDR3 protein: CASRSTGISNEKLFF
CDR3 DNA: TGTGCCAGCAGATCAACCGGGATCAGTAATGAAAAACTGTTTTTT

D gene: .
clone size: .
J gene: TRBJ1-3
V gene: TRBV6-2/TRBV6-3
CDR3 protein: CASNPATPGNTIYF
CDR3 DNA: TGTGCCAGCAACCCAGCCACACCTGGAAACACCATATATTTT

D gene: .
clone size: .
J gene: TRBJ2-3
V gene: TRBV5-8
CDR3 protein: CASSFGESTDTQYF
CDR3 DNA: TGTGCCAGCAGCTTCGGGGAAAGCACAGATACGCAGTATTTT

D gene: .
clone size: .
J gene: TRBJ1-1
V gene: TRBV7-8
CDR3 protein: CASSLAPRGQSTEAFF
CDR3 DNA: TGTGCCAGCAGCTTAGCGCCTCGTGGACAGTCCACTGAAGCTTTCTTT

D gene: TRBD1
clone size: .
J gene: TRBJ1-2
V gene: TRBV6-5
CDR3 protein: CASSPGQGTNYGYTF
CDR3 DNA: TGTGCCAGCAGTCCGGGACAGGGGACTAACTATGGCTACACCTTC

D gene: .
clone size: .
J gene: TRBJ1-2
V gene: TRBV6-8
CDR3 protein: CASSYTWAPSNYGYTF
CDR3 DNA: TGTGCCAGCAGTTATACCTGGGCCCCTTCAAACTATGGCTACACCTTC

D gene: .
clone size: .
J gene: TRBJ2-7
V gene: TRBV15
CDR3 protein: CATSRDRNTYEQYF
CDR3 DNA: TGTGCCACCAGCAGAGACAGGAACACCTACGAGCAGTACTTC

D gene: .
clone size: .
J gene: TRBJ1-2
V gene: TRBV3-1/TRBV3-2
CDR3 protein: CASSQDSPSPGQRGGYTF
CDR3 DNA: TGTGCCAGCAGCCAAGATTCGCCGAGCCCGGGACAACGGGGCGGCTACACCTTC

D gene: .
clone size: .
J gene: TRBJ1-3
V gene: TRBV6-8
CDR3 protein: CASNTHRDTYSSSAGNTIYF
CDR3 DNA: TGTGCCAGCAATACTCACCGGGACACCTACTCCTCTTCGGCTGGAAACACCATATATTTT

D gene: .
clone size: .
J gene: TRBJ1-2
V gene: TRBV6-5
CDR3 protein: CASSYSGGAESGYTF
CDR3 DNA: TGTGCCAGCAGTTACTCGGGCGGAGCGGAAAGTGGCTACACCTTC

D gene: TRBD1
clone size: .
J gene: TRBJ1-1
V gene: TRBV18
CDR3 protein: CASSQTGRNTEAFF
CDR3 DNA: TGTGCCAGCTCACAGACAGGGCGAAACACTGAAGCTTTCTTT

D gene: .
clone size: .
J gene: TRBJ1-1
V gene: TRBV4-1
CDR3 protein: CASSQVPTAEAFF
CDR3 DNA: TGCGCCAGCAGCCAAGTTCCGACGGCTGAAGCTTTCTTT

D gene: TRBD2
clone size: .
J gene: TRBJ2-3
V gene: TRBV19
CDR3 protein: CASTPMGGWTDTQYF
CDR3 DNA: TGTGCCAGTACCCCAATGGGGGGGTGGACAGATACGCAGTATTTT

D gene: .
clone size: .
J gene: TRBJ1-2
V gene: TRBV6-5
CDR3 protein: CASSSRTDYGYTF
CDR3 DNA: TGTGCCAGCAGTTCTCGGACAGACTATGGCTACACCTTC

D gene: .
clone size: .
J gene: TRBJ1-1
V gene: TRBV19
CDR3 protein: CASRTDLNTEAFF
CDR3 DNA: TGTGCCAGCCGCACAGATTTGAACACTGAAGCTTTCTTT

D gene: .
clone size: .
J gene: TRBJ1-5
V gene: TRBV27
CDR3 protein: CASSSTGWGNQPQHF
CDR3 DNA: TGTGCCAGCAGCTCTACAGGGTGGGGCAATCAGCCCCAGCATTTT

D gene: .
clone size: .
J gene: TRBJ2-7
V gene: TRBV4-1
CDR3 protein: CASSQGGLAGEQYF
CDR3 DNA: TGCGCCAGCAGCCAAGGGGGCCTGGCTGGGGAGCAGTACTTC

D gene: TRBD2
clone size: .
J gene: TRBJ2-5
V gene: TRBV5-1
CDR3 protein: CASSLGLAGGAGETQYF
CDR3 DNA: TGCGCCAGCAGCTTGGGTCTAGCGGGGGGTGCAGGGGAGACCCAGTACTTC

D gene: TRBD1
clone size: .
J gene: TRBJ1-1
V gene: TRBV5-8
CDR3 protein: CASSLNRGSGNTEAFF
CDR3 DNA: TGTGCCAGCAGCCTAAACAGGGGTTCAGGGAACACTGAAGCTTTCTTT

D gene: .
clone size: .
J gene: TRBJ1-1
V gene: TRBV28
CDR3 protein: CASSRQDTEAFF
CDR3 DNA: TGTGCCAGCAGCCGTCAGGACACTGAAGCTTTCTTT

D gene: .
clone size: few
J gene: TRBJ2-5
V gene: TRBV6-5
CDR3 protein: CASSYSYQETQYF
CDR3 DNA: TGTGCCAGCAGTTACTCGTACCAAGAGACCCAGTACTTC

D gene: TRBD2
clone size: .
J gene: TRBJ2-7
V gene: TRBV6-2/TRBV6-3
CDR3 protein: CASSYSSGLAGSTLYEQYF
CDR3 DNA: TGTGCCAGCAGTTACTCGTCAGGACTAGCGGGGTCTACCCTCTACGAGCAGTACTTC

D gene: .
clone size: .
J gene: TRBJ1-2
V gene: TRBV19
CDR3 protein: CASSMSGFDYGYTF
CDR3 DNA: TGTGCCAGTAGTATGAGTGGATTCGACTATGGCTACACCTTC

D gene: .
clone size: .
J gene: TRBJ2-3
V gene: TRBV9
CDR3 protein: CASSVGTFTDTQYF
CDR3 DNA: TGTGCCAGCAGCGTAGGTACGTTCACAGATACGCAGTATTTT

D gene: .
clone size: .
J gene: TRBJ2-1
V gene: TRBV7-2
CDR3 protein: CASSLDGPLDEQFF
CDR3 DNA: TGTGCCAGCAGCTTAGATGGTCCCCTCGATGAGCAGTTCTTC

D gene: .
clone size: .
J gene: TRBJ2-3
V gene: TRBV7-2
CDR3 protein: CASSYRDTDTQYF
CDR3 DNA: TGTGCCAGCAGCTATAGAGACACAGATACGCAGTATTTT

D gene: TRBD1
clone size: .
J gene: TRBJ1-5
V gene: TRBV10-2
CDR3 protein: CASRNQGAPSNQPQHF
CDR3 DNA: TGCGCCAGCAGGAATCAGGGGGCTCCCAGCAATCAGCCCCAGCATTTT

D gene: .
clone size: .
J gene: TRBJ2-3
V gene: TRBV18
CDR3 protein: CASSPPSVFDTQYF
CDR3 DNA: TGTGCCAGCTCACCACCAAGTGTTTTCGATACGCAGTATTTT

D gene: TRBD1
clone size: few
J gene: TRBJ1-5
V gene: TRBV2
CDR3 protein: CASSDRGGSNQPQHF
CDR3 DNA: TGTGCCAGCAGCGACAGGGGGGGAAGCAATCAGCCCCAGCATTTT

D gene: .
clone size: .
J gene: TRBJ2-7
V gene: TRBV7-2
CDR3 protein: CASSLLDEQYF
CDR3 DNA: TGTGCCAGCAGCCTCCTGGACGAGCAGTACTTC

D gene: TRBD1
clone size: .
J gene: TRBJ2-5
V gene: TRBV6-1
CDR3 protein: CASSEASGQGFWETQYF
CDR3 DNA: TGTGCCAGCAGTGAAGCATCAGGACAGGGTTTTTGGGAGACCCAGTACTTC

D gene: .
clone size: .
J gene: TRBJ2-6
V gene: TRBV6-2/TRBV6-3
CDR3 protein: CASSSTLGANVLTF
CDR3 DNA: TGTGCCAGCAGTTCCACCCTAGGGGCCAACGTCCTGACTTTC

D gene: .
clone size: .
J gene: TRBJ2-3
V gene: TRBV7-3
CDR3 protein: CASSFDGSIDTQYF
CDR3 DNA: TGTGCCAGCAGCTTCGATGGATCCATTGATACGCAGTATTTT

D gene: TRBD2
clone size: once
J gene: TRBJ2-3
V gene: TRBV3-1/TRBV3-2
CDR3 protein: CASSQDLLAGSTDTQYF
CDR3 DNA: TGTGCCAGCAGCCAAGATTTGCTAGCGGGGAGCACAGATACGCAGTATTTT

D gene: .
clone size: once
J gene: TRBJ2-4
V gene: TRBV7-2
CDR3 protein: CASSPQVFPKNIQYF
CDR3 DNA: TGTGCCAGCAGCCCCCAGGTTTTCCCCAAAAACATTCAGTACTTC

D gene: .
clone size: .
J gene: TRBJ1-5
V gene: TRBV19
CDR3 protein: CASSMGGGRGQPQHF
CDR3 DNA: TGTGCCAGTAGTATGGGAGGGGGGCGCGGGCAGCCCCAGCATTTT

D gene: .
clone size: .
J gene: TRBJ1-6
V gene: TRBV27
CDR3 protein: CASSRGLPYNSPLHF
CDR3 DNA: TGTGCCAGCAGTAGGGGCTTGCCGTACAATTCACCCCTCCACTTT

D gene: .
clone size: .
J gene: TRBJ1-5
V gene: TRBV5-1
CDR3 protein: CASSPGDISNQPQHF
CDR3 DNA: TGCGCCAGCAGCCCGGGGGACATTAGCAATCAGCCCCAGCATTTT

D gene: TRBD1
clone size: .
J gene: TRBJ2-1
V gene: TRBV7-3
CDR3 protein: CASSGDRVDRCIDEQFF
CDR3 DNA: TGTGCCAGCAGTGGGGACAGGGTCGATAGGTGCATCGATGAGCAGTTCTTC

D gene: .
clone size: .
J gene: TRBJ2-7
V gene: TRBV2
CDR3 protein: CASSDGTASSYEQYF
CDR3 DNA: TGTGCCAGCAGTGACGGGACCGCCAGCTCCTACGAGCAGTACTTC

D gene: .
clone size: once
J gene: TRBJ1-5
V gene: TRBV27
CDR3 protein: CASSLRFVGQSDQPQHF
CDR3 DNA: TGTGCCAGCAGTTTACGGTTTGTAGGGCAAAGTGATCAGCCCCAGCATTTT

D gene: .
clone size: .
J gene: TRBJ2-2
V gene: TRBV7-2
CDR3 protein: CASSKQGNTGELFF
CDR3 DNA: TGTGCCAGCAGCAAACAGGGGAACACCGGGGAGCTGTTTTTT

D gene: .
clone size: .
J gene: TRBJ2-6
V gene: TRBV19
CDR3 protein: CASSKGRDSGANVLTF
CDR3 DNA: TGTGCCAGTAGTAAGGGCAGGGACTCTGGGGCCAACGTCCTGACTTTC